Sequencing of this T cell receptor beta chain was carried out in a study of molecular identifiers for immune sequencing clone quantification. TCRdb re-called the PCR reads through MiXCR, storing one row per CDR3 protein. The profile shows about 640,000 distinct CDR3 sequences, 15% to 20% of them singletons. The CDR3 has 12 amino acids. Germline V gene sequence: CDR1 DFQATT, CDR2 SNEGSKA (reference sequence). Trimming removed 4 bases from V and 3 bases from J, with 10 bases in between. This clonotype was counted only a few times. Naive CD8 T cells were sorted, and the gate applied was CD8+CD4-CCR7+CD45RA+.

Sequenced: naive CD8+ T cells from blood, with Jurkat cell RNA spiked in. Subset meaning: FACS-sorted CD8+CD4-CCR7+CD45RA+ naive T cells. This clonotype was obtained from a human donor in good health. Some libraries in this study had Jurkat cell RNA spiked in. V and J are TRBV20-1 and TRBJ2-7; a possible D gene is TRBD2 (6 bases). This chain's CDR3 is CSAMEGLYEQYF. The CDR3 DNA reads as TGCAGTGCTATGGAGGGCCTCTACGAGCAGTACTTC.